This TCR beta chain was found in a study of shared clonotypes between healthy human individuals. The CDR3 consists of 14 residues. V was cut by 3 bases and J by 2 bases, with 8 bases left in between. CDR1 is SNHLY and CDR2 is FYNNEI in the germline V gene. HIV-negative, healthy adults without recent acute infections or vaccinations were the donors. Unsorted samples relied on about 86 million PBMCs, which served as the source of genomic DNA. Deep was the level used in running the assay. Unsorted PBMC replicate PCRs used 300 ng DNA, around 30,000 T cell genomes. Measured with immunoSEQ multiplex PCR; TCRdb has only the in-frame clones, and not every one. This sample yields 520,000 or so clones, of which less than 85% are seen a single time; approximately 12% belongs to the top ten.

The gene calls are TRBV2 and TRBJ2-1; possibly TRBD2 for D (5 bases). What was sequenced was PBMCs. The clonotype comes from a woman between 35 and 50 years old in good health. Some clones in this sample may be carry-over from other donors' samples. CDR3 loop: CASSEGEAYNEQFF. Here the CDR3 DNA reads TGTGCCAGCAGTGAGGGAGAGGCCTACAATGAGCAGTTCTTC.